The rows below give T cell receptor beta chains drawn from one sample of a study of blood T cell repertoires in COVID-19. This table comes from immunoSEQ multiplex PCR, and its TCRdb copy is limited to in-frame clones, with some not included. Of fewer than 130,000 clones in the sample, 69% were seen once. The sequencing input was peripheral blood. These TCRs come from a man at least 80 years old with acute or convalescent COVID-19. CDR3s include the opening cysteine and the closing phenylalanine or tryptophan.

V	CDR3
TRBV2	CAAGGLHSTDTQYF
TRBV4-1	CASSQGRTSGRPDTQYF
TRBV4-1	CASSQGGLENQPQHF
TRBV9	CASSVGKGAYEQYF
TRBV12-5	CASDSIEKLFF
TRBV28	CASIPTGSYGYTF
TRBV9	CASSPVGGFHGYTF
TRBV28	CASNRRGQFNEKLFF
TRBV6-2/TRBV6-3	CASSYSIYEITITEAFF
TRBV19	CASSLAGSGANVLTF
TRBV7-2	CASSFRGPGSYEQYF
TRBV13	CASSVDRDQPQHF
TRBV7-9	CASSYLTEGRGYTF
TRBV5-1	CASSSVRGLAGVGEQYF
TRBV27	CASSLNGQPQHF
TRBV10-1	CASSEGAGYGYTF
TRBV11-1	CASSPLGGAGQEQYF
TRBV2	CASRRGREGLGDTQYF
TRBV19	CASSMRGTYQETQYF
TRBV11-2	CASSFPDTPLKLFF
TRBV5-4	CASSGPGTSGYNEQFF
TRBV28	CASSLRTPNTGELFF
TRBV20-1	CSASGYQPQHF